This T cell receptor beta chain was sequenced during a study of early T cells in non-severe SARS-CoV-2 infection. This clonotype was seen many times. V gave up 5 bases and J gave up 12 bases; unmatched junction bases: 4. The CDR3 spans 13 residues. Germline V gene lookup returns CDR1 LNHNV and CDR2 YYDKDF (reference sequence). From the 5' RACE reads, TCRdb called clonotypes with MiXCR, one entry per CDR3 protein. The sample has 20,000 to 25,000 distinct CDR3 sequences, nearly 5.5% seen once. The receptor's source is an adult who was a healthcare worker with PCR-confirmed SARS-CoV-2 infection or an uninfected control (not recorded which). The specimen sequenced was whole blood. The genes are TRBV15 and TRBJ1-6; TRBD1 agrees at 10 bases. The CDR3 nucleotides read TGTGCCACCAGCGGCGACAGGGGGCGACCCCTCCACTTT. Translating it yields CATSGDRGRPLHF.